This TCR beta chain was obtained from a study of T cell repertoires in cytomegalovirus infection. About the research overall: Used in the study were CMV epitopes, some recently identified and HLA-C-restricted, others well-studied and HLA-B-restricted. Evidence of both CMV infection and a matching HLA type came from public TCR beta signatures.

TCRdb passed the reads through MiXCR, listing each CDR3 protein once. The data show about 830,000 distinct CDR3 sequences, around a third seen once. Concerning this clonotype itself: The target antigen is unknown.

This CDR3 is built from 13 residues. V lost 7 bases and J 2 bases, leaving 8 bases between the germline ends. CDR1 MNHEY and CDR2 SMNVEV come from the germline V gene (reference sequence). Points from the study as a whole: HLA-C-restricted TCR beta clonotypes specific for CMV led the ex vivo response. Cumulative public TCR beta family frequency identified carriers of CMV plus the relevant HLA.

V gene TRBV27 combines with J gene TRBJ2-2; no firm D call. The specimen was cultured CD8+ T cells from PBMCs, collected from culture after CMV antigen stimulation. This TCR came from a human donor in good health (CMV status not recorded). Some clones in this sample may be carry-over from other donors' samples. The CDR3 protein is CASNHHNTGELFF. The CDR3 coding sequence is TGTGCCAGCAACCATCACAACACCGGGGAGCTGTTTTTT.